Included here is one T cell receptor (beta chain) sequence, with context. Antigen specificity is unknown. Germline assignment: CDR1 SGHDT and CDR2 YYEEEE. V shed 0 bases and J 0 bases; nucleotides not matched to a gene: 7. The CDR3 sequence is 19 residues long. The data stem from a study of PD-L1 blockade in urothelial cancer. Across the whole study: Median blood clonality was around 0.08, with about 80,000 unique TCRs. Study results and limitations: Pretreatment blood TCR clonality under the median forecast improved survival.

Sample time point: peripheral blood 6 weeks after treatment start. The cohort comprised individuals with locally advanced or metastatic urothelial carcinoma. Each patient contributed between 1 and 8 total time points of blood mononuclear cells, pretreatment and during treatment. Using immunoSEQ multiplex PCR, the repertoire was profiled, and TCRdb retains in-frame clones only, with some absent. The table shows more than 90,000 clones, with approximately 82% occurring only once. The sequenced sample was PBMCs, obtained around atezolizumab (anti-PD-L1) treatment. The chain uses TRBV5-6 and TRBJ2-6, with 9 bases fitting TRBD1. The sequence came from a man in his 70s with urothelial cancer. The CDR3: CASSLGTGAQLSGANVLTF. The CDR3 nucleotides are TGTGCCAGCAGCTTGGGGACAGGGGCACAACTCTCTGGGGCCAACGTCCTGACTTTC.